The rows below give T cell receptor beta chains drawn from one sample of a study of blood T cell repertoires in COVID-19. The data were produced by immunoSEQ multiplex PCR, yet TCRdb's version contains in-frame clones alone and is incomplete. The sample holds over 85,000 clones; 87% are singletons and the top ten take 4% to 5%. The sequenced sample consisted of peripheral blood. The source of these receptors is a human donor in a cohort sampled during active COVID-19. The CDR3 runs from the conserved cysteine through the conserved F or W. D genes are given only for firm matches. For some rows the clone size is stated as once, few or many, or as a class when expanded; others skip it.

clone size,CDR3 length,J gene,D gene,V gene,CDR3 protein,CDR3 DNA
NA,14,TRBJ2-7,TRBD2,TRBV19,CASSVGSGGYEQYF,TGTGCCAGTAGTGTCGGAAGCGGGGGCTACGAGCAGTACTTC
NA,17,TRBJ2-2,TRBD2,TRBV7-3,CASSPPGLAGGTGELFF,TGTGCCAGCAGCCCCCCCGGACTAGCGGGGGGCACCGGGGAGCTGTTTTTT
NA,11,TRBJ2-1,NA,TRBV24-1,CATSVGTEQFF,TGTGCCACCAGTGTGGGGACAGAGCAGTTCTTC
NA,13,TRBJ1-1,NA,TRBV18,CASSPPGGTEAFF,TGTGCCAGCTCACCACCAGGGGGTACTGAAGCTTTCTTT
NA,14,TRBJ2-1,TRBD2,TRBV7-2,CASSRTSGRVEQFF,TGTGCCAGCAGTCGGACTAGCGGGAGGGTTGAGCAGTTCTTC
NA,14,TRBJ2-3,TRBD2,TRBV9,CASSVERGSDTQYF,TGTGCCAGCAGCGTCGAGCGGGGTTCAGATACGCAGTATTTT
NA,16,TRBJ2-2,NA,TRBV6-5,CASSYGGAEPTGELFF,TGTGCCAGCAGTTACGGGGGCGCGGAGCCCACCGGGGAGCTGTTTTTT
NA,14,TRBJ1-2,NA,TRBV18,CASSFSRENYGYTF,TGTGCCAGCTCCTTTTCCAGGGAAAACTATGGCTACACCTTC
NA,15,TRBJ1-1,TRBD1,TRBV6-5,CASSHGQAVNTEAFF,TGTGCCAGCAGTCACGGACAGGCGGTGAACACTGAAGCTTTCTTT
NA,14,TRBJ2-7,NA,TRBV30,CAWSAHPTGIQGVF,TGTGCCTGGAGTGCACATCCTACCGGGATACAGGGTGTCTTC
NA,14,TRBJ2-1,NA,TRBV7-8,CASTFGSRGNEQFF,TGTGCCAGCACCTTCGGGTCTAGGGGCAATGAGCAGTTCTTC
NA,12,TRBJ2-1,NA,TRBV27,CASSLKGEEQFF,TGTGCCAGCAGTTTAAAGGGGGAGGAGCAGTTCTTC
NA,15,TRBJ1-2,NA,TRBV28,CASSSPGLQNYGYTF,TGTGCCAGCAGTTCCCCGGGACTCCAGAACTATGGCTACACCTTC
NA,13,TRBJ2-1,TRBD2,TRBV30,CAWTSGGINEQFF,TGTGCCTGGACTAGCGGGGGGATCAATGAGCAGTTCTTC
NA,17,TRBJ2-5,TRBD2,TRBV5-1,CASSLKIPGTSLETQYF,TGCGCCAGCAGCTTAAAAATCCCCGGGACTAGCTTGGAGACCCAGTACTTC
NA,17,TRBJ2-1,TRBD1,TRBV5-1,CASSPRTGPSSYNEQFF,TGCGCCAGCAGCCCACGGACAGGACCCAGCTCCTACAATGAGCAGTTCTTC
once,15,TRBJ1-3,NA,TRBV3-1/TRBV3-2,CASSQNNGDGNTIYF,TGTGCCAGCAGTCAAAATAATGGAGACGGAAACACCATATATTTT
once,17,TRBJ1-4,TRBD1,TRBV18,CASSGDRFGGGNEKLFF,TGTGCCAGCTCAGGGGACAGGTTCGGAGGTGGTAACGAAAAACTGTTTTTT
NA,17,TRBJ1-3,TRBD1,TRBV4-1,CASTGSRDRVAGNTIYF,TGCGCCAGCACGGGGTCACGCGACAGGGTTGCTGGAAACACCATATATTTT
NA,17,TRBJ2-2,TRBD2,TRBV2,CASSAGLAGGNTGELFF,TGTGCCAGCAGCGCGGGACTAGCGGGTGGTAACACCGGGGAGCTGTTTTTT
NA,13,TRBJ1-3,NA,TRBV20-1,CSASGGAGNTIYF,TGCAGTGCTAGTGGGGGAGCTGGAAACACCATATATTTT
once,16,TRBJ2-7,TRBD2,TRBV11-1,CASSFSRGLGDYEQYF,TGTGCCAGCAGCTTCTCCCGGGGACTAGGGGACTACGAGCAGTACTTC
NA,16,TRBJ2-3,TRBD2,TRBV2,CASSEALAPSTDTQYF,TGTGCCAGCAGTGAAGCACTAGCGCCTAGCACAGATACGCAGTATTTT
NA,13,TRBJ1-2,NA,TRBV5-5,CASSLGLTYGYTF,TGTGCCAGCAGCTTGGGACTGACCTATGGCTACACCTTC
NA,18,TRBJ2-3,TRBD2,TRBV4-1,CASSQLPQIGGAAGTQYF,TGCGCCAGCAGCCAACTACCCCAAATCGGGGGGGCTGCAGGTACGCAGTATTTT
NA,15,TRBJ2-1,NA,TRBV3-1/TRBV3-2,CASSQDSRTYNEQFF,TGTGCCAGCAGCCAAGATTCGCGGACCTACAATGAGCAGTTCTTC
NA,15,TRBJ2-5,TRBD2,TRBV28,CATGTSGGNQETQYF,TGTGCCACCGGGACTAGCGGGGGGAACCAAGAGACCCAGTACTTC
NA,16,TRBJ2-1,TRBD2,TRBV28,CASSRIGTSANNEQFF,TGTGCCAGCAGCCGGATCGGGACTAGTGCGAACAATGAGCAGTTCTTC
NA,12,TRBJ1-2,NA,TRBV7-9,CASSLALEGYTF,TGTGCCAGCAGCTTAGCGCTAGAGGGCTACACCTTC
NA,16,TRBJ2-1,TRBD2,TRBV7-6,CASSPPGLAGLNEQFF,TGTGCCAGCAGCCCCCCCGGACTAGCGGGCCTAAATGAGCAGTTCTTC
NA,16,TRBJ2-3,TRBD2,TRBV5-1,CASSTGTSGGKDTQYF,TGCGCCAGCAGCACGGGGACTAGCGGGGGTAAAGATACGCAGTATTTT
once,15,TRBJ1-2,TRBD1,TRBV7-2,CASSLQQGAHYGYTF,TGTGCCAGCAGCCTCCAACAGGGGGCGCACTATGGCTACACCTTC